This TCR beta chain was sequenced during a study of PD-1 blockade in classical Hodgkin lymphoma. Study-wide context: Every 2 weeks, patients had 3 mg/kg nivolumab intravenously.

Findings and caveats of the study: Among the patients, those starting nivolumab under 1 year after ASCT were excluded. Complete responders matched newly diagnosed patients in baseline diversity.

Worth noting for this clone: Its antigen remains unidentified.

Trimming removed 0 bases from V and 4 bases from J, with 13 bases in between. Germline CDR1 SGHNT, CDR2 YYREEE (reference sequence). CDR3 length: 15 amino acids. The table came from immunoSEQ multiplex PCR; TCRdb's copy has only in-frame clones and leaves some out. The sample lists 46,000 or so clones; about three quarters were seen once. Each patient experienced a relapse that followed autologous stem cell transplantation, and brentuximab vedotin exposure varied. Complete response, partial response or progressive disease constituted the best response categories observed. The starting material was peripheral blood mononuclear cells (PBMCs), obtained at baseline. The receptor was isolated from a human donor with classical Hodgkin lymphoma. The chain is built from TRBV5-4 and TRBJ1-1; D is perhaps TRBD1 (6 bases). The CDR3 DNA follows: TGTGCCAGCAGCTTGGAATTTAGGGGGAGCACTGAAGCTTTCTTT. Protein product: CASSLEFRGSTEAFF. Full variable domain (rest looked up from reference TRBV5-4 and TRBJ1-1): ETGVTQSPTHLIKTRGQQVTLRCSSQSGHNTVSWYQQALGQGPQFIFQYYREEENGRGNFPPRFSGLQFPNYSSELNVNALELDDSALYLCASSLEFRGSTEAFFGQGTRLTVV.